The 32 T cell receptor beta chains below come from one sample, sequenced in a study of blood T cell repertoires in COVID-19. TCRdb keeps only in-frame clones here, not all; method: immunoSEQ multiplex PCR. The data show 120,000 to 150,000 clones, around 81% seen once. Sample: PBMCs or T cells enriched from blood (not recorded which). Receptor source: a woman between 40 and 50 years old who had recovered from COVID-19.

The chain has TRBV30 and TRBJ1-1, with D maybe TRBD1 (5 bases). CDR3 length: 13 amino acids. CDR1 is GTSNPN, CDR2 SVGIG, per germline (reference sequence). V was pared by 4 bases and J by 2 bases, with 11 bases between. CDR3 sequence reads: CAWTRDSNTEAFF. The CDR3, as DNA: TGTGCCTGGACCCGTGACAGCAACACTGAAGCTTTCTTT.

CDR3 loop: CASSVAAGESYEQYF. CDR3 bases: TGTGCCAGCAGCGTTGCTGCGGGAGAATCCTACGAGCAGTACTTC. The chain carries TRBV9 and TRBJ2-7; 7 bases are shared with TRBD2. The germline V gene encodes CDR1 SGDLS and CDR2 YYNGEE. The CDR3 spans 15 residues. V lost 2 bases, J lost 1 base, and 6 bases stayed unmatched.

This rearrangement joins TRBV2 to TRBJ2-7; possible D gene TRBD2, 5 bases. In germline, CDR1 is SNHLY, CDR2 FYNNEI. Trimming took 2 bases from V and 3 from J, leaving 8 bases between them. The CDR3 spans 13 residues. The chain's CDR3 is CASSERLNYEQYF. CDR3 bases: TGTGCCAGCAGTGAACGACTAAACTACGAGCAGTACTTC. Complete variable domain (other parts from reference TRBV2 and TRBJ2-7): EPEVTQTPSHQVTQMGQEVILRCVPISNHLYFYWYRQILGQKVEFLVSFYNNEISEKSEIFDDQFSVERPDGSNFTLKIRSTKLEDSAMYFCASSERLNYEQYFGPGTRLTVT.

The chain has TRBV15 and TRBJ2-1; tentatively, D is TRBD2 (6 bases). Per germline, CDR1 LNHNV and CDR2 YYDKDF (reference sequence). Between the trimmed V and J ends, which lost 1 base and 4 bases, there was a span of 14 bases. The CDR3 has 16 residues. The CDR3 bases are TGTGCCACCAGCAGAGGGGATAGCGGAGCTTACAATGAGCAGTTCTTC. Translated, it gives CATSRGDSGAYNEQFF.

The chain recombines TRBV20-1 with TRBJ1-1; no clear D gene. V gave up 6 bases and J gave up 6 bases, with 8 bases separating them. The CDR3 runs 10 residues. Germline CDR1 DFQATT, CDR2 SNEGSKA (reference sequence). CDR3 coding DNA: TGCAGTGCCCTAGCCGCTGAAGCTTTCTTT. Amino acids: CSALAAEAFF.

The chain combines TRBV29-1 with TRBJ1-1; D gene uncertain. The V gene's germline CDR1 is SQVTM and CDR2 ANQGSEA. CDR3 length: 13 residues. V gave up 4 bases and J gave up 1 base, with 10 bases separating them. The CDR3 sequence is CSVGDGRNTEAFF. CDR3 nucleotides: TGCAGCGTTGGCGATGGGAGGAACACTGAAGCTTTCTTT.

J is TRBJ1-5 and V is TRBV27, with 7 bases fitting TRBD1. Germline CDR1 and CDR2: MNHEY and SMNVEV (reference sequence). The CDR3 length is 17 residues. V shed 2 bases, J shed 0 bases, and the junction held 7 bases outside the gene matches. This chain's CDR3 is CASSLKGTVYSNQPQHF. The CDR3 nucleotides read TGTGCCAGCAGTTTAAAGGGGACAGTGTATAGCAATCAGCCCCAGCATTTT.

This clone has only one observation. The V call is TRBV7-9, the J call TRBJ2-3; D uncertain. Germline CDR1 SEHNR, CDR2 FQNEAQ (reference sequence). The CDR3 extends over 12 amino acids. Deletions cut 7 bases from V and 0 bases from J, with 5 bases between. CDR3 sequence: CASTSSTDTQYF. The CDR3 DNA reads as TGTGCCAGCACCTCGAGCACAGATACGCAGTATTTT.

This sequence joins TRBV30 and TRBJ2-7, with TRBD1 matching over 7 bases. This CDR3 spans 14 amino acids. V trimming: 1 base; J trimming: 0 bases; junction bases outside the gene matches: 3. In germline, CDR1 is GTSNPN, CDR2 SVGIG (reference sequence). The CDR3 here is CAWSGTGYSYEQYF. In nucleotides, the CDR3 is TGTGCCTGGAGTGGGACAGGTTACTCCTACGAGCAGTACTTC.

The chain employs TRBV12-3 or TRBV12-4 and TRBJ1-2; D remains ambiguous. The CDR3 contains 11 residues. Trimming took off 5 bases at V and 7 bases at J, with 8 bases between the two ends. The CDR3 nucleotides are TGTGCCAGCAGTCTATATCGTGGCTACACCTTC. Its protein product is CASSLYRGYTF.

The rearrangement joins TRBV10-3 to TRBJ1-3; D is perhaps TRBD1 (5 bases). Germline-derived CDR1 and CDR2 are ENHRY and SYGVKD. Trimming removed 2 bases at V and 0 bases at J, with 8 bases between. This CDR3 has 15 amino acids. In DNA form, the CDR3 reads TGTGCCATCAGTGAGGACAGCTACTCTGGAAACACCATATATTTT. Translation gives CAISEDSYSGNTIYF.

The J gene is TRBJ2-7, the V gene TRBV3-1 (or the pseudogene TRBV3-2); tentatively, D is TRBD2 (5 bases). V gave up 3 bases and J gave up 0 bases, with 9 bases separating them. The CDR3 covers 14 residues. Germline V lookup: CDR1 LGHDT, CDR2 YNNKEL (reference sequence). The DNA for the CDR3 is TGTGCCAGCAGCCAGGCCCGGGGCTCCTACGAGCAGTACTTC. This codes for CASSQARGSYEQYF.

This clone was found once. V usage is TRBV3-1 (or the pseudogene TRBV3-2) and J usage is TRBJ2-3; 10 bases agree with TRBD2. The CDR3 consists of 17 residues. Germline V gene lookup returns CDR1 LGHDT and CDR2 YNNKEL (reference sequence). V lost 1 base and J lost 2; bases outside the gene matches: 6. The CDR3 coding sequence is TGTGCCAGCAGCCAAGGTGGACTAGCGGATGTCACAGATACGCAGTATTTT. It yields the protein CASSQGGLADVTDTQYF.

This clone was found once. The rearrangement links TRBV9 to TRBJ1-1, with 10 bases aligning to TRBD1. The V segment lost 0 bases and the J segment 6 bases; nucleotides outside the gene matches: 8. The CDR3 runs 16 residues. Germline loops: CDR1 SGDLS, CDR2 YYNGEE. CDR3 sequence: CASSVDPGQGSSEAFF. CDR3 sequence (DNA): TGTGCCAGCAGCGTAGATCCGGGACAGGGGTCGTCTGAAGCTTTCTTT. The variable domain in full, with the rest retrieved from reference TRBV9 and TRBJ1-1, is DSGVTQTPKHLITATGQRVTLRCSPRSGDLSVYWYQQSLDQGLQFLIQYYNGEERAKGNILERFSAQQFPDLHSELNLSSLELGDSALYFCASSVDPGQGSSEAFFGQGTRLTVV.

The CDR3 DNA is TGTGCCAGCAGCTTAAGCGCGACTAGCGTCTCTAGCACAGATACGCAGTATTTT. Its translation: CASSLSATSVSSTDTQYF. The rearrangement joins TRBV7-9 to TRBJ2-3; 8 bases are shared with TRBD2. The CDR3 has 18 amino acids. V lost 2 bases, J lost 0 bases, and 10 bases stayed unmatched. Germline CDR1 and CDR2: SEHNR and FQNEAQ (reference sequence).

The genes are TRBV12-5 and TRBJ1-1; 9 bases map to TRBD1. The germline CDR1 and CDR2 sequences are LGHNT and FRNRAP. This CDR3 has 12 residues. The V gene end was trimmed by 5 bases and the J gene end by 11 bases; junction bases not matched to a gene: 6. The DNA for the CDR3 is TGTGCTAGTGGTCTAAGACAGGGGGACGCTTTCTTT. Protein product: CASGLRQGDAFF.

This clone was seen once. The chain is built from TRBV5-8 and TRBJ1-5, with 7 nucleotides matching TRBD1. Germline CDR1 SGHTS, CDR2 YDEGEE. V trimming: 0 bases; J trimming: 9 bases; junction bases outside the gene matches: 6. This CDR3 is 14 amino acids long. The CDR3 DNA sequence: TGTGCCAGCAGCTTGGTCAGGGGGTTACCGCCCCAGCATTTT. As protein: CASSLVRGLPPQHF.

CDR3 coding DNA: TGTGCCAGCAGCGTAGGTGTGGGGGCCTATGGCTACACCTTC. Protein: CASSVGVGAYGYTF. The rearrangement links TRBV9 to TRBJ1-2; TRBD1 might be the D (6 bases). The length of the CDR3 is 14 residues. CDR1 and CDR2 from the germline V gene are SGDLS and YYNGEE. Trimming pared 0 bases from V and 4 bases from J, leaving 10 bases between.

The V gene is TRBV4-1, the J gene TRBJ2-1; TRBD2 matches 7 bases. Per the germline V gene, CDR1 is MGHRA and CDR2 is YSYEKL. The CDR3 length is 13 residues. V was clipped by 2 bases and J by 9 bases; unmatched bases: 4. The CDR3 nucleotides read TGCGCCAGCAGCCAAACCGGGGGGATTGAGCAGTTCTTC. Residues: CASSQTGGIEQFF.

The chain joins TRBV2 to TRBJ1-5; possibly TRBD1 for D (5 bases). Per germline, CDR1 SNHLY and CDR2 FYNNEI. The CDR3 loop spans 16 amino acids. V lost 6 bases and J 2 bases, leaving 17 bases between the germline ends. DNA of the CDR3: TGTGCCAGCAGGGCTACCCTTACGGGGGGCAATCAGCCCCAGCATTTT. It codes for CASRATLTGGNQPQHF.

The chain recombines TRBV27 with TRBJ2-7; 10 bases are shared with TRBD1. The CDR3 has 16 residues. The germline CDR1 and CDR2 sequences are MNHEY and SMNVEV (reference sequence). With 3 bases clipped from V and 7 bases from J, the junction kept 12 bases outside the gene matches. The CDR3 sequence: CASSFQGWGQGREQYF. CDR3 nucleotide sequence: TGTGCCAGCAGTTTCCAAGGGTGGGGACAGGGGAGGGAGCAGTACTTC.

The CDR3 spells CASSRETSGTYNEQFF. CDR3 coding DNA: TGTGCCAGCAGCCGAGAGACTAGCGGGACATACAATGAGCAGTTCTTC. The J gene is TRBJ2-1, the V gene TRBV4-2, with 11 positions matching TRBD2. From germline, CDR1 is LGHNA and CDR2 YNFKEQ. V was pared by 4 bases and J by 4 bases, with 6 bases of the junction left unmatched. This CDR3 has 16 residues.

This chain joins TRBV7-2 and TRBJ1-5, with D possibly matching TRBD1 (6 bases). This CDR3 is 17 amino acids long. Germline assignment: CDR1 SGHTA and CDR2 FQGNSA. The V end was cut by 2 bases, the J end by 5 bases, with 19 bases between. DNA of the CDR3: TGTGCCAGCAGCTTAACGACGGGGAACAGGGCCCATCAGCCCCAGCATTTT. As protein: CASSLTTGNRAHQPQHF. The whole variable domain, filled in from reference TRBV7-2 and TRBJ1-5, reads GAGVSQSPSNKVTEKGKDVELRCDPISGHTALYWYRQSLGQGLEFLIYFQGNSAPDKSGLPSDRFSAERTGGSVSTLTIQRTQQEDSAVYLCASSLTTGNRAHQPQHFGDGTRLSIL.

This clone was seen ten or more times. V is TRBV10-1 and J is TRBJ2-7, with 8 bases that match TRBD2. The CDR3 contains 15 residues. The germline CDR1 and CDR2 sequences are WNHNN and SYGVQD (reference sequence). The ends lost 0 bases at V and 6 bases at J; junction bases unmatched: 7. CDR3 amino acids: CASSESGGGPREQYF. CDR3 coding DNA: TGCGCCAGCAGTGAGTCGGGCGGGGGGCCCCGCGAGCAGTACTTC.

The chain is built from TRBV6-5 and TRBJ2-7; D not resolved. The V and J ends lost 6 bases and 2 bases respectively, with 11 bases between them. Germline lookup yields CDR1 MNHEY and CDR2 SVGAGI. The CDR3 is made up of 13 amino acids. The chain's CDR3 is CASSGLTTYEQYF. Written as DNA, the CDR3 is TGTGCCAGCAGCGGTTTAACCACCTACGAGCAGTACTTC.

The V call is TRBV4-2, the J call TRBJ2-5; 14 bases are a match to TRBD2. Trimming took 0 bases from V and 5 from J; bases not matched to a gene: 11. Germline V CDR1 and CDR2: LGHNA, YNFKEQ. The CDR3 covers 19 residues. CDR3 in DNA: TGTGCCAGCAGCCAAGAGGGTCCTGGGACTAGCGGGAGTCAGGAGACCCAGTACTTC. Its translation: CASSQEGPGTSGSQETQYF.

The gene calls are TRBV4-1 and TRBJ2-1; 8 bases fit TRBD1. Germline V gene sequence: CDR1 MGHRA, CDR2 YSYEKL. CDR3 length: 13 residues. The V and J ends lost 4 bases and 7 bases, in that order; junction bases with no gene match: 3. This CDR3 is CASSLYRGNEQFF. CDR3 nucleotide sequence: TGCGCCAGCAGCCTTTACAGGGGGAATGAGCAGTTCTTC.

V and J are TRBV4-1 and TRBJ2-5, with 9 bases that match TRBD1. Germline V lookup: CDR1 MGHRA, CDR2 YSYEKL. The V segment lost 0 bases and the J segment 5 bases; nucleotides outside the gene matches: 4. This CDR3 contains 15 residues. CDR3 in amino acids: CASSQELGQGETQYF. In DNA form, the CDR3 reads TGCGCCAGCAGCCAAGAGCTAGGACAGGGGGAGACCCAGTACTTC.

This clone was detected a few times. The rearrangement uses TRBV2 and TRBJ1-5, with D unclear. The V end lost 7 bases, the J end lost 0 bases, and 7 bases lay between the germline ends. The CDR3 runs to 13 residues. CDR1 and CDR2 (germline): SNHLY, FYNNEI. The CDR3 nucleotides read TGTGCCAGCACACAAACTAGCAATCAGCCCCAGCATTTT. Translating gives CASTQTSNQPQHF.

This chain uses TRBV5-1 with TRBJ2-1; weak D call: TRBD1 (5 bases). V was pared by 6 bases and J by 5 bases, with 6 bases between. This CDR3 contains 11 residues. Germline V gene lookup returns CDR1 SGHRS and CDR2 YFSETQ. This CDR3 reads CASTGNNEQFF. The CDR3 DNA follows: TGCGCCAGCACAGGGAACAATGAGCAGTTCTTC.

The J gene is TRBJ1-2, the V gene TRBV18; maybe TRBD1 (5 bases). The CDR3 extends over 14 amino acids. Trimming shortened V by 2 bases and J by 3 bases, and 10 bases separated the two germline ends. Germline CDR1 reads KGHSH; CDR2 reads LQKENI. CDR3 in amino acids: CASSPSRAYYGYTF. The CDR3, as DNA: TGTGCCAGCTCACCAAGCAGGGCGTACTATGGCTACACCTTC.

J is TRBJ1-1 and V is TRBV28, with D possibly TRBD1 on 5 matching bases. This CDR3 is built from 13 residues. Trimming removed 5 bases at V and 0 bases at J, with 7 bases between. The germline CDR1 and CDR2 sequences are MDHEN and SYDVKM. This chain's CDR3 is CASSTGMNTEAFF. The CDR3 DNA reads as TGTGCCAGCAGTACAGGAATGAACACTGAAGCTTTCTTT. Filled out from reference TRBV28 and TRBJ1-1, the complete variable domain reads DVKVTQSSRYLVKRTGEKVFLECVQDMDHENMFWYRQDPGLGLRLIYFSYDVKMKEKGDIPEGYSVSREKKERFSLILESASTNQTSMYLCASSTGMNTEAFFGQGTRLTVV.